This is a list of T cell receptor beta chains from one sample in a study of technical replicates of blood from several donors. Libraries were prepared by immunoSEQ multiplex PCR; TCRdb keeps only in-frame clonotypes and omits some of them. The sample records 95,000 to 100,000 clones, 95% to 96% being singletons. The sample was T cells isolated from PBMCs. The receptors stem from a human donor in good health. Each CDR3 is given with its conserved first and last residue. Each record gives: D gene, J gene, V gene, clone size, CDR3 length, CDR3 DNA, CDR3 protein. A D gene is named only where the DNA matches it firmly. Clone size, where shown, is once, few, many, or a class for clones that have expanded.

D: .
J: TRBJ1-5
V: TRBV6-5
size: .
length: 14
DNA: TGTGCCAGCAGTCTCAGGTATAGCAATCAGCCCCAGCATTTT
CDR3: CASSLRYSNQPQHF

D: TRBD2
J: TRBJ2-5
V: TRBV15
size: .
length: 15
DNA: TGTGCCACCAGCAGAGCGCTAACTAGCGGGAGGGCCATAGACTTC
CDR3: CATSRALTSGRAIDF

D: TRBD1
J: TRBJ1-4
V: TRBV13
size: .
length: 15
DNA: TGTGCCAGTCGGACAGGGGCGGGTATTAATGAAAAACTGTTTTTT
CDR3: CASRTGAGINEKLFF

D: .
J: TRBJ1-2
V: TRBV7-2
size: .
length: 13
DNA: TGTGCCAGCAGCTTTTGGGAGGAACGAGGCTACACCTTC
CDR3: CASSFWEERGYTF

D: TRBD1
J: TRBJ1-5
V: TRBV4-1
size: .
length: 15
DNA: TGCGCCAGCAGCTGGACAGGGGAGATTCATCAGCCCCAGCATTTT
CDR3: CASSWTGEIHQPQHF

D: .
J: TRBJ1-2
V: TRBV5-5
size: .
length: 14
DNA: TGTGCCAGCAGCGTAGATGGAAGGAGTTATGGCTACACCTTC
CDR3: CASSVDGRSYGYTF

D: .
J: TRBJ2-1
V: TRBV21-1
size: .
length: 17
DNA: TGTGCCAGCGTCGCGAAAGCGGGAGCCCTCTCCTACAATGAGCAGTTCTTC
CDR3: CASVAKAGALSYNEQFF

D: .
J: TRBJ2-3
V: TRBV15
size: .
length: 15
DNA: TGTGCCACCAGCGGGCCAGGGGAATCCACAGATACGCAGTATTTT
CDR3: CATSGPGESTDTQYF

D: .
J: TRBJ1-3
V: TRBV7-6
size: .
length: 16
DNA: TGTGCCAGCAGCTCATACGGAACTGGAGTTGGAAACACCATATATTTT
CDR3: CASSSYGTGVGNTIYF

D: .
J: TRBJ1-2
V: TRBV7-9
size: .
length: 14
DNA: TGTGCCAGCAGCCTTTTTTCCCCTAACTATGGCTACACCTTC
CDR3: CASSLFSPNYGYTF

D: .
J: TRBJ1-2
V: TRBV4-2
size: once
length: 15
DNA: TGTGCCAGCAGCCAAGATGGCGACAGAACGTATGGCTACACCTTC
CDR3: CASSQDGDRTYGYTF

D: TRBD2
J: TRBJ2-7
V: TRBV5-3
size: .
length: 15
DNA: TGTGCCAGAAGCGGTACCGGGACTAGCGCCGGGGAACAGTACTTC
CDR3: CARSGTGTSAGEQYF

D: .
J: TRBJ2-7
V: TRBV2
size: .
length: 11
DNA: TGTGCCAGCCGAGGGAACTACGAGCAGTACTTC
CDR3: CASRGNYEQYF

D: TRBD2
J: TRBJ2-5
V: TRBV7-8
size: .
length: 16
DNA: TGTGCCAGCAGCCCTCCTTGGGGGGGAATGCAAGAGACCCAGTACTTC
CDR3: CASSPPWGGMQETQYF

D: TRBD2
J: TRBJ2-4
V: TRBV5-4
size: .
length: 17
DNA: TGTGCCAGCAGCGAAGCCGGGACTAGCGGGAGAAAAAACATTCAGTACTTC
CDR3: CASSEAGTSGRKNIQYF

D: TRBD2
J: TRBJ2-1
V: TRBV6-5
size: .
length: 15
DNA: TGTGCCAGCAGAGTACTAGCGGGGGGCTACAATGAGCAGTTCTTC
CDR3: CASRVLAGGYNEQFF

D: TRBD2
J: TRBJ2-7
V: TRBV7-9
size: .
length: 17
DNA: TGTGCCAGCAGCTTAAGCGGGAGCGACCCTATCTCCTACGAGCAGTACTTC
CDR3: CASSLSGSDPISYEQYF

D: .
J: TRBJ2-2
V: TRBV4-1
size: .
length: 14
DNA: TGCGCCAGCAGCCAGCAGACTCTTACCGGGGAGCTGTTTTTT
CDR3: CASSQQTLTGELFF

D: TRBD2
J: TRBJ2-3
V: TRBV5-1
size: once
length: 12
DNA: TGCGCCAGCAGACTAGCGGGAGATACGCAGTATTTT
CDR3: CASRLAGDTQYF

D: .
J: TRBJ1-5
V: TRBV19
size: .
length: 15
DNA: TGTGCCAGTAGTATGGTGCGGGGGGGAAATCAGCCCCAGCATTTT
CDR3: CASSMVRGGNQPQHF

D: TRBD1
J: TRBJ2-3
V: TRBV25-1
size: once
length: 18
DNA: TGTGCCAGCAGTTCCAGCGGTAAAGACAGGGAACGCACAGATACGCAGTATTTT
CDR3: CASSSSGKDRERTDTQYF

D: TRBD2
J: TRBJ2-7
V: TRBV28
size: .
length: 15
DNA: TGTGCCAGCACCCTAACTAGCGGGATCTCCTACGAGCAGTACTTC
CDR3: CASTLTSGISYEQYF

D: .
J: TRBJ2-1
V: TRBV2
size: .
length: 11
DNA: TGTGCCAGCTCGGCAGGGCCCGAGCAGTTCTTC
CDR3: CASSAGPEQFF

D: .
J: TRBJ2-2
V: TRBV2
size: .
length: 18
DNA: TGTGCCAGCAGTGGGTGGGGCAGGGGTATCGGGAACACCGGGGAGCTGTTTTTT
CDR3: CASSGWGRGIGNTGELFF

D: .
J: TRBJ2-3
V: TRBV9
size: .
length: 15
DNA: TGTGCCAGCAGCGTAATCGGCGGGAGCACAGATACGCAGTATTTT
CDR3: CASSVIGGSTDTQYF

D: TRBD1
J: TRBJ2-3
V: TRBV2
size: .
length: 15
DNA: TGTGCCAGCAGTGTGGTGACAGGGAGCACAGATACGCAGTATTTT
CDR3: CASSVVTGSTDTQYF

D: .
J: TRBJ2-2
V: TRBV27
size: once
length: 14
DNA: TGTGCCAGCAGTTCCAGGGGCCGCACCGGGGAGCTGTTTTTT
CDR3: CASSSRGRTGELFF

D: TRBD1
J: TRBJ1-2
V: TRBV5-1
size: .
length: 14
DNA: TGCGCCAGCAGCGGACAGGGCTATAACTATGGCTACACCTTC
CDR3: CASSGQGYNYGYTF

D: TRBD1
J: TRBJ1-2
V: TRBV18
size: .
length: 16
DNA: TGTGCCAGCTCACCCAAGGATCCCGGGACAGAATATGGCTACACCTTC
CDR3: CASSPKDPGTEYGYTF

D: .
J: TRBJ2-3
V: TRBV7-2
size: .
length: 14
DNA: TGTGCCAGCAGGGATGGGGGACTTACAGATACGCAGTATTTT
CDR3: CASRDGGLTDTQYF

D: TRBD2
J: TRBJ2-7
V: TRBV19
size: once
length: 14
DNA: TGTGCCAGTAGTACAACTAGCGGGTTCAACGAGCAGTACTTC
CDR3: CASSTTSGFNEQYF

D: .
J: TRBJ2-1
V: TRBV5-1
size: .
length: 12
DNA: TGCGCCAGCAGCTTATCAGGCAATGAGCAGTTCTTC
CDR3: CASSLSGNEQFF

D: .
J: TRBJ1-1
V: TRBV20-1
size: .
length: 8
DNA: TGCAGTGCCGCTGAAGCTTTCTTT
CDR3: CSAAEAFF

D: .
J: TRBJ2-2
V: TRBV18
size: .
length: 16
DNA: TGTGCCAGCTCACCTGGAATCGGGTCGGGCACCGGGGAGCTGTTTTTT
CDR3: CASSPGIGSGTGELFF

D: TRBD1
J: TRBJ2-7
V: TRBV9
size: .
length: 14
DNA: TGTGCCAGCAGCGGCGGACAGGGGTCCTACGAGCAGTACTTC
CDR3: CASSGGQGSYEQYF

D: .
J: TRBJ1-2
V: TRBV6-5
size: .
length: 13
DNA: TGTGCCAGCAGTTACCCGGGGGGCTATGGCTACACCTTC
CDR3: CASSYPGGYGYTF